The T cell receptor (beta chain) described here comes from a study of response to subunit inactivated influenza vaccine. The V and J ends lost 1 base and 15 bases respectively, with 15 bases between them. The CDR3 runs 13 residues. CDR1 SEHNR and CDR2 FQNEAQ come from the germline V gene (reference sequence). This clonotype was counted ten times or more. A single record per CDR3 protein comes from TCRdb applying MiXCR to the RT-PCR reads. The repertoire has some 200,000 distinct CDR3 sequences, 9.5% to 15% of them found once; the top ten carry 25% to 35%. These sequences were also reported in another study, on T cells expressing NK-cell markers. From that report: Researchers built TCR beta cDNA using 5'RACE template switching with UMIs. Eight donors were sequenced, of whom seven were HCMV-seropositive, while the remaining one was HCMV-seronegative. Top CD8+ clonotypes included the dominant CD3+CD56+NKG2C+ clonotypes in five to seven donors. In four donors, dominant clonotypes made up 28.3-60.1% of CD3+CD56-NKG2C+ cells.

The sample was CD8+ T cells sorted from PBMCs, taken roughly 12 days after vaccination. This clonotype originated in a man aged 50-59 years who received an inactivated influenza vaccine. V and J are TRBV7-9 and TRBJ1-4; a weak D match, TRBD1 (5 bases). The CDR3 DNA reads as TGTGCCAGCAGCTTAGTGCTCCAGGGAGAAGTGTTTTTT. The encoded protein is CASSLVLQGEVFF. The variable domain in full, completed from reference TRBV7-9 and TRBJ1-4, reads DTGVSQNPRHKITKRGQNVTFRCDPISEHNRLYWYRQTLGQGPEFLTYFQNEAQLEKSRLLSDRFSAERPKGSFSTLEIQRTEQGDSAMYLCASSLVLQGEVFFGSGTQLSVL.